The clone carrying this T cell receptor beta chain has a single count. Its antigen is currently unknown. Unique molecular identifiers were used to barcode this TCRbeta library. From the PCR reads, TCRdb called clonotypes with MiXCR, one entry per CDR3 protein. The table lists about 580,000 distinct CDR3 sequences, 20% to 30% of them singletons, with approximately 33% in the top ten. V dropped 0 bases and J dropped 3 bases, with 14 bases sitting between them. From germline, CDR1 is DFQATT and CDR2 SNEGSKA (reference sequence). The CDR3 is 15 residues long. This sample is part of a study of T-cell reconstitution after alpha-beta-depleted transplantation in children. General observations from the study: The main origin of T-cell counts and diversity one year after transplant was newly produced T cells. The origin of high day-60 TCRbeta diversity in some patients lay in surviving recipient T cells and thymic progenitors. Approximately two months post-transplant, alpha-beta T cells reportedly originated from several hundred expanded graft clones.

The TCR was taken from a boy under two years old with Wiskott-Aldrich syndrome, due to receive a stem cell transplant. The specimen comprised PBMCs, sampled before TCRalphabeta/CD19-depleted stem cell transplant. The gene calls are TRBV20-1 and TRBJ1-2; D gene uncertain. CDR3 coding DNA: TGCAGTGCTAGAGACCCCTTACGTAGGTACTATGGCTACACCTTC. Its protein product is CSARDPLRRYYGYTF.